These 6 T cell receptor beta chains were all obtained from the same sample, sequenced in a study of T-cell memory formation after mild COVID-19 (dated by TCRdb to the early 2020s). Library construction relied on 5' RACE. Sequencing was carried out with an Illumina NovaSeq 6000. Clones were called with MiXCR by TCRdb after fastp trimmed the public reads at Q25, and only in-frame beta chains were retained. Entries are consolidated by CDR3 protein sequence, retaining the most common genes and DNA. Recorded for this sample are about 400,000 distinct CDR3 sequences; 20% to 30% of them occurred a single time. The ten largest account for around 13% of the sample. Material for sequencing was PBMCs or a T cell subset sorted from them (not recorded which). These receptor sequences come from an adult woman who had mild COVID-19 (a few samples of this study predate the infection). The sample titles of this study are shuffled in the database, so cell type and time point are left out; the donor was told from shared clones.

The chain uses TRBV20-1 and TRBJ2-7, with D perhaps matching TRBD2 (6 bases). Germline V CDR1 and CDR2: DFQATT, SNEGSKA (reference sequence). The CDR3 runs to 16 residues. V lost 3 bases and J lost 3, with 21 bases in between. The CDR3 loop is CSASTIEAGGNYEQYF. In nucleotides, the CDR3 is TGCAGTGCTAGTACCATTGAAGCGGGTGGAAACTACGAGCAGTACTTC.

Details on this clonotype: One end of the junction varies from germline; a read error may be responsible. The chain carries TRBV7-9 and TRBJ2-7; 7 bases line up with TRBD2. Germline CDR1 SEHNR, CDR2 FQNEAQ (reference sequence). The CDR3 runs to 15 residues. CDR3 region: CASSSEGGPSNEQYF. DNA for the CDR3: TGTGCCAGCAGCTCCGAGGGAGGGCCCTCCAACGAGCAGTACTTC.

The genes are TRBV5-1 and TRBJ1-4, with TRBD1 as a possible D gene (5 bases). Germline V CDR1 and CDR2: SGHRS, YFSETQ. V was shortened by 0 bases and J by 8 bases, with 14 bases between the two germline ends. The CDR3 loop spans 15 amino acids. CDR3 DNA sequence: TGCGCCAGCAGCTTGGCCCGGGGGGGTGGAGAAAAACTGTTTTTT. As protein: CASSLARGGGEKLFF. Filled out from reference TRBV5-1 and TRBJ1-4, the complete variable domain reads KAGVTQTPRYLIKTRGQQVTLSCSPISGHRSVSWYQQTPGQGLQFLFEYFSETQRNKGNFPGRFSGRQFSNSRSEMNVSTLELGDSALYLCASSLARGGGEKLFFGSGTQLSVL.

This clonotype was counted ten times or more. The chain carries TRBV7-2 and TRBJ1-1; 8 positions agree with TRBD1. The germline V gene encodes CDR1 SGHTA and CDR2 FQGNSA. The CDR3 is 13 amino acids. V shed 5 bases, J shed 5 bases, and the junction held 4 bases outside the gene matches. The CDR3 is CASSPGGATEAFF. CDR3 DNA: TGTGCCAGCAGCCCAGGGGGCGCGACTGAAGCTTTCTTT.

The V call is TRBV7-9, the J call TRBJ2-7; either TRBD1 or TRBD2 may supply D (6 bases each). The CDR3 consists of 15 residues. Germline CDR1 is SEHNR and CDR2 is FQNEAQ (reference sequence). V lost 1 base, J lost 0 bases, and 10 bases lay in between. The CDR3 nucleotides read TGTGCCAGCAGCTTAGAAGGGGGGATCTCCTACGAGCAGTACTTC. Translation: CASSLEGGISYEQYF.

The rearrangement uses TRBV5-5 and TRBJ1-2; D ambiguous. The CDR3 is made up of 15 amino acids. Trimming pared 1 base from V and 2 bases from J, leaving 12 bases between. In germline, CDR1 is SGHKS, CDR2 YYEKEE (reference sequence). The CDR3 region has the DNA TGTGCCAGCAGCTTGACCACGACGGAGAACTATGGCTACACCTTC. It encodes CASSLTTTENYGYTF.